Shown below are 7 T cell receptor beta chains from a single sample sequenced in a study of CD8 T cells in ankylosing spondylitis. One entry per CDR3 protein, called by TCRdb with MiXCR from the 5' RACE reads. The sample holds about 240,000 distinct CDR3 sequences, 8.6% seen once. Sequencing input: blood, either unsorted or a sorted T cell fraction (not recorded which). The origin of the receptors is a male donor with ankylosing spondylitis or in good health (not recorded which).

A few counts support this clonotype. The CDR3 sequence: CASSPGQLPYEQYF. The CDR3 DNA follows: TGTGCCAGTAGTCCCGGACAGCTCCCCTACGAGCAGTACTTC. The rearrangement joins TRBV19 to TRBJ2-7, with TRBD1 as a possible D gene (6 bases). The CDR3 consists of 14 residues. The germline V gene encodes CDR1 LNHDA and CDR2 SQIVND (reference sequence). Trimming stripped 5 bases from V and 2 bases from J, with 13 bases between.

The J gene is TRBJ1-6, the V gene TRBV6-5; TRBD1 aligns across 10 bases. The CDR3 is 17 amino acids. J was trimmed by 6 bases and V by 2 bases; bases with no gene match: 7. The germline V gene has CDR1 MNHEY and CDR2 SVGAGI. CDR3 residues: CASSYGTGARGNSPLHF. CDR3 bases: TGTGCCAGCAGTTACGGGACAGGGGCCCGCGGTAATTCACCCCTCCACTTT.

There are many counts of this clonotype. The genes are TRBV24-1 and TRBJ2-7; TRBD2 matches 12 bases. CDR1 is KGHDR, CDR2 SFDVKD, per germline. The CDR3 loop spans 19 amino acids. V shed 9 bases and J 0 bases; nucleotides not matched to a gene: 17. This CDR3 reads CATPAGPETSGSYSYEQYF. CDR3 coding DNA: TGTGCCACCCCAGCCGGCCCCGAGACTAGCGGGAGTTACTCCTACGAGCAGTACTTC.

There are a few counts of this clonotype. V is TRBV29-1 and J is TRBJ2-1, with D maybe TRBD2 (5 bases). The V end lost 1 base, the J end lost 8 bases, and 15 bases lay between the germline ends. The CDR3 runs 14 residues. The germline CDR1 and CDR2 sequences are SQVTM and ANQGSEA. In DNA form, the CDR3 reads TGCAGCGTTGAAGGGCGGAGATACGGGGATGAGCAGTTCTTC. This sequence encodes CSVEGRRYGDEQFF.

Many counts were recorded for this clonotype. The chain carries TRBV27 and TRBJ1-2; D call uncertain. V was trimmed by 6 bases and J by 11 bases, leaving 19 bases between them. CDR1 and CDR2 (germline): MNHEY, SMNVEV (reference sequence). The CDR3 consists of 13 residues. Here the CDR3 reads CASRPGEGSSYTF. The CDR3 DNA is TGTGCCAGCAGACCCGGGGAGGGTTCGTCGTACACCTTC.

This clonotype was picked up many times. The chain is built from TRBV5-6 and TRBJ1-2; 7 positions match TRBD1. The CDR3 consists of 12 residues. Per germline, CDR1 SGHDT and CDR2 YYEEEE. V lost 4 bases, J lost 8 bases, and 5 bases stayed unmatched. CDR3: CASSADRRGYTF. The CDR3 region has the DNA TGTGCCAGCAGCGCGGACAGGCGCGGCTACACCTTC. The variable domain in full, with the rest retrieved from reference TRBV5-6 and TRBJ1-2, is DAGVTQSPTHLIKTRGQQVTLRCSPKSGHDTVSWYQQALGQGPQFIFQYYEEEERQRGNFPDRFSGHQFPNYSSELNVNALLLGDSALYLCASSADRRGYTFGSGTRLTVV.

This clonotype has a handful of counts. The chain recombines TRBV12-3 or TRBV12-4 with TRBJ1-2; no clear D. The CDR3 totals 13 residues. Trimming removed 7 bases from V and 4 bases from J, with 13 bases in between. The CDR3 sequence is CASTVGVVYGYTF. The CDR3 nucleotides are TGTGCCAGCACCGTAGGTGTAGTCTATGGCTACACCTTC.